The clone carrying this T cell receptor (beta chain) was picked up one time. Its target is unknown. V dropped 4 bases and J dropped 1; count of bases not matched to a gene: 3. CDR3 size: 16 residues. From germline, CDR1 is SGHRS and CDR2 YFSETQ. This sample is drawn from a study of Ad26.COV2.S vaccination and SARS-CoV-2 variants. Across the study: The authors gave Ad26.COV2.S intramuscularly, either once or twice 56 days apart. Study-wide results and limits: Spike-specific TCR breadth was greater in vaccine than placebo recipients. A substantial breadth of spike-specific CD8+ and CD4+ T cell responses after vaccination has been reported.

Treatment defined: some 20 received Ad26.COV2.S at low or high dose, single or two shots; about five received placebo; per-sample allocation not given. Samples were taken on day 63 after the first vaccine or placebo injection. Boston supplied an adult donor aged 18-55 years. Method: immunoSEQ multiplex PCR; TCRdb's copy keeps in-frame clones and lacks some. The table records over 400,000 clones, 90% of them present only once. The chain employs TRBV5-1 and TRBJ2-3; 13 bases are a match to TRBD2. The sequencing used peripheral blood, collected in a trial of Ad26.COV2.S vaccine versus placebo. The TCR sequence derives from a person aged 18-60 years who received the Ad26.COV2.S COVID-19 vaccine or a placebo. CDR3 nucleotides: TGCGCCAGCAGCCCGGGGACTAGCGGGGGCACAGATACGCAGTATTTT. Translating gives CASSPGTSGGTDTQYF.